The subject of this entry is one T cell receptor (beta chain). The sample comes from a study of blood T cells in healthy people across ages. The overall study: About one barcoded beta molecule per two T cells was captured by template switching.

In germline, CDR1 is SGHTA, CDR2 FQGNSA. The CDR3 contains 14 residues. Trimming left V 4 bases short and J 6 bases short, with 15 bases between. For the second PCR, which ran for roughly 6 to 11 cycles, a sample-barcoded 5' primer and a J-beta primer mix were used. One entry per CDR3 protein, called by TCRdb with MiXCR from the 5' RACE reads. Found here are about 670,000 distinct CDR3 sequences, about 43% of them singletons; the top ten hold around 30%. This chain connects TRBV7-2 to TRBJ1-2; the D gene is possibly TRBD1 (5 bases). The source of this sequence is a man older than 75 in good health. The sample consisted of blood. The CDR3 DNA follows: TGTGCCAGCAGCTCAGAACAGGTTACCCATGGCTACACCTTC. It codes for CASSSEQVTHGYTF.